The 30 T cell receptor beta chains listed next were all sequenced from one sample in a study of blood T cells in healthy people across ages. A second about 6 to 12 cycle PCR used barcoded and J-beta primers. TCRdb redid the calling of the 5' RACE reads with MiXCR, one entry per CDR3 protein. The profile shows over 1,500,000 distinct CDR3 sequences, about 49% of them singletons. The sample consisted of blood. Source of these receptors: a woman aged 40 to 50 in good health.

This clonotype was seen a handful of times. V gene TRBV20-1 combines with J gene TRBJ2-3, with a possible D match to TRBD2 (7 bases). Trimming pared 4 bases from V and 8 bases from J, leaving 13 bases between. Germline CDR1 reads DFQATT; CDR2 reads SNEGSKA (reference sequence). CDR3 length equals 12 residues. The CDR3 DNA is TGCAGTGCTAAACGGGGGGCCAGTACGCAGTATTTT. Its translation: CSAKRGASTQYF.

The genes are TRBV3-1 and TRBJ2-4; possibly TRBD1 for D (6 bases). Trimming left V 1 base short and J 1 base short, with 14 bases between. Germline-derived CDR1 and CDR2 are LGHDT and YNNKEL (reference sequence). This CDR3 is built from 17 residues. CDR3 region: CASSQVGAGRAKNIQYF. The CDR3 DNA reads as TGTGCCAGCAGCCAAGTGGGGGCAGGGCGGGCCAAAAACATTCAGTACTTC. Using reference TRBV3-1 and TRBJ2-4 for the parts outside the CDR3, the full variable domain is DTAVSQTPKYLVTQMGNDKSIKCEQNLGHDTMYWYKQDSKKFLKIMFSYNNKELIINETVPNRFSPKSPDKAHLNLHINSLELGDSAVYFCASSQVGAGRAKNIQYFGAGTRLSVL.

The chain uses TRBV11-2 and TRBJ1-2; D uncertain. Germline-derived CDR1 and CDR2 are SGHAT and FQNNGV. This CDR3 has 16 amino acids. Trimming took 5 bases from V and 1 from J, leaving 17 bases between them. CDR3 nucleotide sequence: TGTGCCAGCAGCCCTCGAGGCCAGAAGCTTAACTATGGCTACACCTTC. Residues: CASSPRGQKLNYGYTF.

The chain combines TRBV10-3 with TRBJ2-3, with 8 positions matching TRBD2. The CDR3 consists of 19 residues. V lost 5 bases to trimming and J lost 4 bases; unmatched junction nucleotides: 20. The V gene's germline CDR1 is ENHRY and CDR2 SYGVKD. The DNA of the CDR3 is TGTGCCATCAGTCCGGGACTAGATCCCGTCGCCACTAGCGCAGATACGCAGTATTTT. Encoded protein: CAISPGLDPVATSADTQYF.

This chain connects TRBV6-5 to TRBJ1-2; unclear D gene. Germline V CDR1 and CDR2: MNHEY, SVGAGI. Trimming took 1 base from V and 2 from J, leaving 5 bases between them. The CDR3 spans 13 residues. CDR3 sequence reads: CASSYYQNYGYTF. The CDR3 DNA follows: TGTGCCAGCAGTTACTACCAGAACTATGGCTACACCTTC.

The count of this clonotype is one. This chain connects TRBV7-3 to TRBJ2-5; no reliable D call. From germline, CDR1 is SGHTA and CDR2 FQGTGA. This CDR3 contains 14 residues. Trimming cost V 5 bases and J 4 bases, with 14 bases left between them. The CDR3 loop reads CASSPGRVGETQYF. CDR3 sequence (DNA): TGTGCCAGCAGCCCCGGACGGGTGGGAGAGACCCAGTACTTC.

The rearrangement links TRBV6-1 to TRBJ1-2; weak D call: TRBD1 (5 bases). The ends were cut back, 7 bases at V and 2 bases at J, with 14 bases in the middle. The length of the CDR3 is 14 residues. The germline V gene has CDR1 MNHNS and CDR2 SASEGT. Here the CDR3 DNA reads TGTGCCAGCAAAAGAGAAACAGGAAACTATGGCTACACCTTC. Protein sequence: CASKRETGNYGYTF.

Only one count was recorded for this clonotype. This chain uses TRBV9 with TRBJ2-4, with 7 bases matching TRBD1. Germline loops: CDR1 SGDLS, CDR2 YYNGEE. The CDR3 covers 17 residues. The V gene end was trimmed by 3 bases and the J gene end by 0 bases; junction bases not matched to a gene: 9. CDR3 DNA: TGTGCCAGCAGCGGCTCAGGGGGTGGGATAGCCAAAAACATTCAGTACTTC. Protein product: CASSGSGGGIAKNIQYF.

The chain couples TRBV24-1 to TRBJ2-1, with TRBD2 matching 7 bases. V gave up 4 bases and J gave up 3 bases; unmatched junction bases: 8. CDR1 KGHDR and CDR2 SFDVKD come from the germline V gene. The CDR3 runs to 16 residues. The CDR3 nucleotides are TGTGCCACCAGTGACGTAGCTAGCGGCCTCTACAATGAGCAGTTCTTC. It yields the protein CATSDVASGLYNEQFF.

This clonotype was detected only a few times. This chain links TRBV6-6 with TRBJ2-7, with D perhaps being TRBD1 or TRBD2 (6 bases each). Trimming shortened V by 7 bases and J by 3 bases, and 19 bases separated the two germline ends. This CDR3 is built from 15 residues. Germline lookup yields CDR1 MNHNY and CDR2 SVGAGI (reference sequence). The chain's CDR3 is CASNLRQEGNYEQYF. The CDR3 DNA is TGTGCCAGCAACCTACGACAGGAGGGGAACTACGAGCAGTACTTC.

This sequence joins TRBV28 and TRBJ1-2; no reliable D call. The CDR3 is 14 residues long. V lost 5 bases and J 2 bases, leaving 12 bases between the germline ends. CDR1 and CDR2 (germline): MDHEN, SYDVKM. In DNA, the CDR3 is TGTGCCAGCAGTAGCTACGGAGAAAACTATGGCTACACCTTC. Translation gives CASSSYGENYGYTF.

The J gene is TRBJ1-6, the V gene TRBV12-3 or TRBV12-4; the D gene is possibly TRBD1 (6 bases). This CDR3 comprises 14 residues. With 6 bases removed from V and 10 bases from J, the gap between germline ends came to 16 bases. The DNA of the CDR3 is TGTGCCAGCAGCAGGACGGGGGCTGAGTCACCCCTCCACTTT. It translates to CASSRTGAESPLHF.

Comment on this clonotype: The junction departs from germline at one end; a sequencing error may be responsible. The genes are TRBV7-9 and TRBJ2-6, with D maybe TRBD1 (6 bases). Germline values: CDR1 SEHNR, CDR2 FQNEAQ (reference sequence). CDR3 size: 18 residues. The CDR3 nucleotides read TGTGCCGGCAGCTCCGGGACACTCTCCTTCTCTGGGGCCAACGTCCTGACTTTC. Protein sequence: CAGSSGTLSFSGANVLTF.

This clonotype was seen more than once but under ten times. The CDR3 spells CASGTLAVYNEQFF. In DNA, the CDR3 is TGTGCCAGCGGAACACTAGCGGTTTACAATGAGCAGTTCTTC. The chain couples TRBV11-2 to TRBJ2-1; 8 nucleotides align to TRBD2. The CDR3 runs 14 residues. V dropped 8 bases and J dropped 4; count of bases not matched to a gene: 7. Germline loops: CDR1 SGHAT, CDR2 FQNNGV.

The chain uses TRBV7-8 and TRBJ2-5; 8 bases are shared with TRBD1. The CDR3 sequence is 13 residues long. Germline V gives CDR1 SGHVS, CDR2 FQNEAQ. J gave up 4 bases and V 6 bases, and 4 bases lay outside the gene matches. The CDR3 sequence: CASRTDRGETQYF. CDR3 nucleotides: TGTGCCAGCAGAACAGACAGGGGAGAGACCCAGTACTTC.

The gene calls are TRBV5-1 and TRBJ2-1, with D possibly matching TRBD1 (6 bases). The CDR3 runs to 15 residues. Per germline, CDR1 SGHRS and CDR2 YFSETQ. V was clipped by 1 base and J by 5 bases, with 13 bases between them. Here the CDR3 DNA reads TGCGCCAGCAGCTTGTCTGGGGGCTCGGACAATGAGCAGTTCTTC. Its translation: CASSLSGGSDNEQFF.

The CDR3 here is CASSEREEGANKDIQYF. CDR3 coding DNA: TGTGCCAGCAGTGAACGAGAGGAGGGGGCGAATAAGGACATTCAGTACTTC. The chain couples TRBV6-1 to TRBJ2-4; a possible D gene is TRBD1 (7 bases). Trimming pared 2 bases from V and 8 bases from J, leaving 22 bases between. CDR1 MNHNS and CDR2 SASEGT come from the germline V gene. There are 17 residues in the CDR3.

The chain couples TRBV5-5 to TRBJ2-1; a possible D gene is TRBD2 (6 bases). V was trimmed by 4 bases and J by 4 bases, leaving 18 bases between them. Per the germline V gene, CDR1 is SGHKS and CDR2 is YYEKEE (reference sequence). This CDR3 has 16 amino acids. CDR3 sequence (DNA): TGTGCCAGCAGCGATTATACATCGGGGGTATACAATGAGCAGTTCTTC. Its translation is CASSDYTSGVYNEQFF.

This clonotype was recorded a few times. CDR3 residues: CASSYEGGGSVNTQYF. CDR3 coding DNA: TGTGCCAGCAGTTACGAGGGCGGGGGGTCTGTGAATACGCAGTATTTT. This chain joins TRBV6-5 and TRBJ2-3; 8 bases map to TRBD2. The CDR3 has 16 residues. In germline, CDR1 is MNHEY, CDR2 SVGAGI. The junction had 11 bases not matched to a gene; V was cut back by 2 bases and J by 7 bases.

This clonotype came up once. The chain couples TRBV29-1 to TRBJ2-2, with D perhaps TRBD1 (5 bases). CDR3 size: 14 residues. Germline CDR1 and CDR2: SQVTM and ANQGSEA. V was pared by 1 base and J by 1 base, with 7 bases between. This CDR3 is CSVEATGNTGELFF. CDR3 nucleotides: TGCAGCGTTGAAGCTACAGGGAACACCGGGGAGCTGTTTTTT.

The chain recombines TRBV7-2 with TRBJ1-4, with D uncertain. Per the germline V gene, CDR1 is SGHTA and CDR2 is FQGNSA. V was trimmed by 1 base and J by 1 base, leaving 16 bases between them. The CDR3 consists of 18 residues. The chain's CDR3 is CASSLDYGGLLTNEKLFF. The CDR3 nucleotides are TGTGCCAGCAGCTTAGACTATGGAGGATTGCTAACTAATGAAAAACTGTTTTTT.

V usage is TRBV20-1 and J usage is TRBJ2-1, with TRBD2 identical over 15 bases. V shed 3 bases and J 6 bases; nucleotides not matched to a gene: 12. In germline, CDR1 is DFQATT, CDR2 SNEGSKA (reference sequence). The CDR3 is 18 residues long. The CDR3 sequence: CSASEEPGLAGGGNEQFF. CDR3 in DNA: TGCAGTGCTAGTGAAGAACCGGGACTAGCGGGGGGCGGCAATGAGCAGTTCTTC.

There are a few counts of this clonotype. This rearrangement joins TRBV9 to TRBJ2-1; D not certain. Germline V gene data show CDR1 as SGDLS and CDR2 as YYNGEE. This CDR3 contains 15 residues. The germline V and J ends were trimmed by 2 bases and 13 bases, with 22 bases remaining between them. This CDR3 reads CASSVSIQVRETQFF. The CDR3 nucleotides read TGTGCCAGCAGCGTCTCGATCCAGGTTCGAGAGACCCAGTTCTTC.

This clonotype was counted only a few times. The chain couples TRBV5-1 to TRBJ2-7, with 12 nucleotides matching TRBD1. Germline CDR1 SGHRS, CDR2 YFSETQ. The V and J ends lost 2 bases and 2 bases, in that order; junction bases with no gene match: 8. The CDR3 runs to 17 residues. CDR3 sequence: CASSFGTGGRGTYEQYF. CDR3 sequence (DNA): TGCGCCAGCAGCTTTGGGACAGGGGGCCGGGGTACCTACGAGCAGTACTTC.

V and J are TRBV25-1 and TRBJ2-1, with 9 bases identical to TRBD1. The V gene's germline CDR1 is MGHDK and CDR2 SYGVNS. There are 16 residues in the CDR3. Germline trimming cut 3 bases from V and 7 bases from J; bases unmatched to any gene: 10. CDR3 nucleotide sequence: TGTGCCAGCAGTGACCAAAGGGACAGGGAGTGGAATGAGCAGTTCTTC. Protein product: CASSDQRDREWNEQFF. The whole variable domain, filled in from reference TRBV25-1 and TRBJ2-1, reads EADIYQTPRYLVIGTGKKITLECSQTMGHDKMYWYQQDPGMELHLIHYSYGVNSTEKGDLSSESTVSRIRTEHFPLTLESARPSHTSQYLCASSDQRDREWNEQFFGPGTRLTVL.

The gene calls are TRBV20-1 and TRBJ1-4; no reliable D call. Germline V CDR1 and CDR2: DFQATT, SNEGSKA (reference sequence). This CDR3 has 15 residues. The V and J ends lost 4 bases and 5 bases respectively, with 17 bases between them. The CDR3 here is CSATLLDRINEKLFF. The CDR3 nucleotides are TGCAGTGCTACTCTCCTGGACCGAATAAATGAAAAACTGTTTTTT.

J is TRBJ2-2 and V is TRBV5-1, with D perhaps matching TRBD1 or TRBD2 (6 bases each). Germline CDR1 SGHRS, CDR2 YFSETQ. The ends were cut back, 2 bases at V and 5 bases at J, with 16 bases in the middle. The CDR3 length is 16 residues. The CDR3 DNA is TGCGCCAGCAGCTTACTTCGGGGGCCGGGGACCGGGGAGCTGTTTTTT. Translation: CASSLLRGPGTGELFF.

The V call is TRBV20-1, the J call TRBJ2-1; 10 nucleotides match TRBD2. The CDR3 sequence is 15 residues long. With 6 bases clipped from V and 9 bases from J, the junction kept 14 bases outside the gene matches. From germline, CDR1 is DFQATT and CDR2 SNEGSKA (reference sequence). DNA for the CDR3: TGCAGTGCCAGTAGCTTAGCGGGGGGTTCCGGTGAGCAGTTCTTC. It encodes CSASSLAGGSGEQFF.

This clonotype was counted ten times or more. The chain links TRBV20-1 to TRBJ2-5, with TRBD2 identical over 8 bases. The CDR3 has 13 amino acids. Germline CDR1 is DFQATT and CDR2 is SNEGSKA (reference sequence). Unmatched junction bases numbered 2, after V lost 3 bases and J lost 2 bases. The CDR3 DNA sequence: TGCAGTGCTAGTTTAGCGGGGCAAGAGACCCAGTACTTC. It encodes CSASLAGQETQYF.

The rearrangement links TRBV28 to TRBJ1-2, with D possibly being TRBD1 (6 bases). Trimming stripped 3 bases from V and 8 bases from J, with 16 bases between. This CDR3 region has 14 residues. In germline, CDR1 is MDHEN, CDR2 SYDVKM. CDR3 loop: CASSFGGAQRGYTF. DNA for the CDR3: TGTGCCAGCAGTTTTGGGGGGGCACAAAGGGGCTACACCTTC.